What follows are 14 T cell receptor beta chains derived from one specimen sequenced in a study of shared clonotypes between healthy human individuals. TCRdb's table, derived via immunoSEQ multiplex PCR, lists solely in-frame clones and lacks some. The sample includes more than 450,000 clones, 75% to 85% of them seen just once. Sequencing was carried out using PBMCs. The origin of the receptors is a woman between 40 and 55 years old in good health. Some clones in this sample may be carry-over from other donors' samples.

The chain uses TRBV11-3 and TRBJ2-2; D is possibly TRBD2 (6 bases). CDR3 length: 15 amino acids. Looked up from germline, CDR1 is SGHNT and CDR2 is YENEEA. V was cut by 1 base and J by 4 bases, with 10 bases left in between. CDR3 protein: CASSLAGLTTGELFF. The CDR3 DNA sequence: TGTGCCAGCAGCTTAGCGGGACTCACCACCGGGGAGCTGTTTTTT.

CDR3 loop: CASSSQQVDEQYF. In DNA, the CDR3 is TGTGCCAGCAGCTCCCAACAGGTAGACGAGCAGTACTTC. The V gene is TRBV5-4, the J gene TRBJ2-7, with D possibly TRBD1 on 5 matching bases. CDR1 is SGHNT and CDR2 is YYREEE in the germline V gene (reference sequence). The CDR3 totals 13 residues. Trimming removed 3 bases at V and 5 bases at J, with 12 bases between.

The chain recombines TRBV15 with TRBJ2-1; 7 nucleotides align to TRBD2. The junction had 9 bases not matched to a gene; V was cut back by 5 bases and J by 5 bases. Germline V lookup: CDR1 LNHNV, CDR2 YYDKDF (reference sequence). The CDR3 has 15 amino acids. CDR3 amino acids: CATSLVWGGDNEQFF. DNA for the CDR3: TGTGCCACCAGCCTAGTTTGGGGGGGGGACAATGAGCAGTTCTTC. Together with reference TRBV15 and TRBJ2-1, the CDR3 gives the full variable domain: DAMVIQNPRYQVTQFGKPVTLSCSQTLNHNVMYWYQQKSSQAPKLLFHYYDKDFNNEADTPDNFQSRRPNTSFCFLDIRSPGLGDTAMYLCATSLVWGGDNEQFFGPGTRLTVL.

This chain joins TRBV29-1 and TRBJ2-3, with TRBD1 matching over 8 bases. Germline assignment: CDR1 SQVTM and CDR2 ANQGSEA. The CDR3 has 14 amino acids. The V and J ends lost 6 bases and 0 bases, in that order; junction bases with no gene match: 5. In DNA, the CDR3 is TGCAGCGTCTCCGGGACAGGTAGCACAGATACGCAGTATTTT. Residues: CSVSGTGSTDTQYF.

This chain uses TRBV27 with TRBJ2-2, with 8 bases lining up with TRBD2. J was trimmed by 6 bases and V by 4 bases; bases with no gene match: 10. The CDR3 has 16 residues. CDR1 and CDR2 (germline): MNHEY, SMNVEV (reference sequence). The chain's CDR3 is CASSSYPGLEPGELFF. DNA of the CDR3: TGTGCCAGCAGTTCCTACCCGGGACTAGAGCCCGGGGAGCTGTTTTTT.

The chain joins TRBV18 to TRBJ2-3; D possibly matches TRBD1 or TRBD2 (7 bases each). This CDR3 has 14 residues. Trimming removed 3 bases at V and 4 bases at J, with 11 bases between. Germline CDR1 reads KGHSH; CDR2 reads LQKENI. CDR3 DNA sequence: TGTGCCAGCTCACCCAGGGGGGGGTCAGATACGCAGTATTTT. Encoded protein: CASSPRGGSDTQYF.

Notes on this clone: Other DNA sequences within the sample encode an identical CDR3. Here the CDR3 reads CASSYLGGEKLFF. CDR3 coding DNA: TGTGCCAGCAGTTACTTGGGCGGGGAAAAACTGTTTTTT. V is TRBV6-5 and J is TRBJ1-4; D ambiguous. Trimming left V 1 base short and J 8 bases short, with 8 bases between. The CDR3 contains 13 residues. CDR1 and CDR2 (germline): MNHEY, SVGAGI.

This clone was recorded once. The chain joins TRBV5-1 to TRBJ2-5, with TRBD1 matching over 8 bases. CDR1 is SGHRS, CDR2 YFSETQ, per germline. CDR3 length: 14 amino acids. V trimming: 4 bases; J trimming: 0 bases; junction bases outside the gene matches: 2. The CDR3 region has the DNA TGCGCCAGCAGCGACAGGGGCTACCAAGAGACCCAGTACTTC. Translation gives CASSDRGYQETQYF.

J is TRBJ2-1 and V is TRBV19; TRBD2 aligns across 9 bases. From germline, CDR1 is LNHDA and CDR2 SQIVND (reference sequence). The CDR3 totals 18 residues. The V and J ends lost 1 base and 2 bases, in that order; junction bases with no gene match: 9. CDR3 sequence reads: CASSIVARLAGTYNEQFF. The CDR3 DNA follows: TGTGCCAGTAGTATAGTGGCGCGGCTAGCGGGAACCTACAATGAGCAGTTCTTC.

For the CDR3, the DNA is TGTGCCAGCAGCCTTTCCGGGGACACGCGAATCAATGAGCAGTTCTTC. Its protein is CASSLSGDTRINEQFF. V and J are TRBV4-2 and TRBJ2-1, with D possibly TRBD1 on 6 matching bases. Per the germline V gene, CDR1 is LGHNA and CDR2 is YNFKEQ. CDR3 length equals 16 residues. Trimming stripped 4 bases from V and 6 bases from J, with 19 bases between.

CDR3 sequence: CASSLAGQGGTDTQYF. CDR3 nucleotides: TGTGCCAGCAGCTTAGCTGGGCAGGGGGGTACAGATACGCAGTATTTT. The chain carries TRBV7-3 and TRBJ2-3; TRBD1 is a possible D gene (7 bases). The V and J ends lost 2 bases and 3 bases respectively, with 15 bases between them. The CDR3 spans 16 residues. The germline V gene encodes CDR1 SGHTA and CDR2 FQGTGA.

V usage is TRBV11-2 and J usage is TRBJ1-2; tentatively, D is TRBD1 (5 bases). V dropped 5 bases and J dropped 4 bases, with 17 bases sitting between them. CDR1 and CDR2 (germline): SGHAT, FQNNGV. The CDR3 length is 15 residues. The CDR3 DNA sequence: TGTGCCAGCAGCCCCCGCCCAGGGTCTAGCTATGGCTACACCTTC. This gives the protein CASSPRPGSSYGYTF. Full variable domain (rest looked up from reference TRBV11-2 and TRBJ1-2): EAGVAQSPRYKIIEKRQSVAFWCNPISGHATLYWYQQILGQGPKLLIQFQNNGVVDDSQLPKDRFSAERLKGVDSTLKIQPAKLEDSAVYLCASSPRPGSSYGYTFGSGTRLTVV.

This chain uses TRBV28 with TRBJ2-7; 7 bases align to TRBD2. There are 13 residues in the CDR3. Germline V gene data show CDR1 as MDHEN and CDR2 as SYDVKM. V lost 3 bases to trimming and J lost 5 bases; unmatched junction nucleotides: 4. The chain's CDR3 is CASSFRRGNEQYF. In DNA form, the CDR3 reads TGTGCCAGCAGTTTTCGGCGGGGGAACGAGCAGTACTTC.

The J gene is TRBJ2-3, the V gene TRBV6-5; no clear D gene. The CDR3 length is 16 residues. Germline V gene lookup returns CDR1 MNHEY and CDR2 SVGAGI. Between the trimmed V and J ends, which lost 0 bases and 4 bases, there was a span of 14 bases. The CDR3 reads CASSYSKSHASDTQYF. In nucleotides, the CDR3 is TGTGCCAGCAGTTACTCGAAATCCCACGCGTCAGATACGCAGTATTTT.